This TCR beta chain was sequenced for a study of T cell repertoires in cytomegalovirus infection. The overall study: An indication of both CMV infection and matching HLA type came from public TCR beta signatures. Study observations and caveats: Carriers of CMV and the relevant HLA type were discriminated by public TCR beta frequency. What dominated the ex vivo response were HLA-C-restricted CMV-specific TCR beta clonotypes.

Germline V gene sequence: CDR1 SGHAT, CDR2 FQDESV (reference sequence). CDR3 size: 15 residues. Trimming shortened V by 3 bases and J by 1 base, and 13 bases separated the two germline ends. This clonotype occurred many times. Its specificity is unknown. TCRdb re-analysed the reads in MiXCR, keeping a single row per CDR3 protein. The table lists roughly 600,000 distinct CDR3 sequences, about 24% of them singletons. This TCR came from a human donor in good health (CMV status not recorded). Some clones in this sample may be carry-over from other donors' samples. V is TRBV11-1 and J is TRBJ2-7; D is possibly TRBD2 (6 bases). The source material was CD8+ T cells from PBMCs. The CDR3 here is CASSFSPGGSYEQYV. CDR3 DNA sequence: TGTGCCAGCAGCTTCTCGCCCGGGGGATCCTACGAGCAGTACGTC.